Sequencing of this T cell receptor beta chain was carried out in a study of identical twins (dated by TCRdb to the mid-2010s). Background on the whole study: The study deep-sequenced TCR alpha and beta repertoires from monozygotic twins, unrelated adults of various ages and cord blood to test whether fetal clonotypes persist. To rule out contamination, replicate twin experiments were performed at different times with different library preparation protocols. On the study overall, not on this receptor specifically: Zero-insertion analyses could be partly confounded by invariant T cells such as MAIT and iNKT, although diverse VJ usage argued against such confounding for most clonotypes. Because the same donors could not be followed over many years, the conclusions depended on cross-sectional statistical analysis. A weaker excess of twin sharing was found in beta out-of-frame sequences because the signal-to-noise ratio was lowered by fewer shared sequences. Fewer insertions were carried by abundant cord blood beta clonotypes; a weaker similar trend was observed in young adult naive repertoires, while no such trend was observed in memory repertoires. Recombination models systematically underestimated out-of-frame TCR alpha sharing in monozygotic twins but agreed with sharing between unrelated individuals. Compared with coincidental sharing between unrelated individuals, out-of-frame TCR alpha sequences shared between twins showed an excess of sequences with low generation probability.

Library preparation used 5' RACE. TCRdb names Illumina HiSeq 2000 as the instrument used. Template switching introduced a universal primer binding site; the final cDNA contained a unique molecular identifier, enabling accurate counting of TCR cDNA molecules. Specific primers in the conserved constant-segment region were used to synthesize first-strand cDNA for TCR alpha and beta chains. Each cDNA library was double barcoded, with a SMART-Mk sample barcode plus Illumina barcodes, to control for contamination. Two successive PCR steps introduced TruSeq adapter sequences along with Illumina sample barcodes. TCR alpha and beta cDNA libraries were sequenced on the Illumina HiSeq platform with custom primers. The published analysis was carried out like this. Raw reads were processed with MiGEC to extract unique molecular identifiers, and MiXCR was used to determine CDR3 positions. For each individual, recombination models were inferred using an EM algorithm with the repgenHMM and IGoR tools. Shared clonotypes were analyzed with the tcR package in R, and sharing was normalized by the product of cloneset sizes. To study raw recombination without the effects of thymic and clonal selection, out-of-frame nonproductive sequences were analyzed. TCRdb reworked the public reads: Q25 trimming with fastp, MiXCR clone assembly, productive beta chains retained. Rows with a matching CDR3 protein are joined into one entry that keeps the most common DNA and genes. None of the V and J calls come from the authors' own analysis; TCRdb made them. This sample lists around 960,000 distinct CDR3 sequences; around an eighth were detected once. The top ten clonotypes cover roughly 1.5% of the sample.

Many counts were recorded for this clonotype. The antigen it binds to is not known. No much larger clonotype is one base removed from it; base qualities were not supplied. The CDR3 runs 15 residues from the cysteine to the phenylalanine. Only CDR3 DNA is held: 45 bases, read in frame from base 1. Trimming removed 2 bases from V and 8 bases from J, leaving 18 bases between the germline ends. CDR1 MNHNS and CDR2 SASEGT were looked up in the germline V gene. All donors were healthy Caucasians. The twin cohort comprised three pairs of female monozygotic twins, all aged about 18 to 29 years. Peripheral blood mononuclear cells were the source from which RNA for the TCR libraries was isolated. The data also belong to a second study, concerning yellow fever vaccine responses in identical twins. The second study reports: The T cell response to vaccination in identical twins was reported by the authors to appear partly convergent and partly personalized. In identical twins, the study followed T cell clones that responded to the vaccine with precision.

The V and J segments used are TRBV6-1 and TRBJ1-2; TRBD1 is a possible D gene, resting on 5 matching bases. The TCR sequence derives from a young woman in good health. The sequenced sample consisted of PBMCs. The DNA reads as follows: TGTGCCAGCAGTGAAAGGGAGGGACGGTCTCTGGGCTACACCTTC. Translated, this is CASSEREGRSLGYTF.